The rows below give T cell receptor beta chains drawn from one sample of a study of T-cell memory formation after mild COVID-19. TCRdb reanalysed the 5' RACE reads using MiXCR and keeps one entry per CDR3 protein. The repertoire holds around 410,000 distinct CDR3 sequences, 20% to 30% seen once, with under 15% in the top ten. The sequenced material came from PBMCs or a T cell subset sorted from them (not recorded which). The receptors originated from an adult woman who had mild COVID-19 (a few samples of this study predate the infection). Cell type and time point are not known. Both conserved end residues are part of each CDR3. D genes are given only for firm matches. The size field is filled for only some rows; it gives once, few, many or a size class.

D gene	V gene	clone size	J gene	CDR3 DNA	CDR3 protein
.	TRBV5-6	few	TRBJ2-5	TGTGCCAGCAGCTTTATGGACAGCGAAGAGACCCAGTACTTC	CASSFMDSEETQYF
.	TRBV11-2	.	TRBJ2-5	TGTGCCAGCAGTTCCTTTCCCGTTGGACAGGTGGAGGGAGAGACCCAGTACTTC	CASSSFPVGQVEGETQYF
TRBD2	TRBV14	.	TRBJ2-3	TGTGCCAGCAGCCAAGATGGCGGGAGCACCACAGATACGCAGTATTTT	CASSQDGGSTTDTQYF
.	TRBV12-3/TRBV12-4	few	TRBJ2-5	TGTGCCAGCAGACCAGGGGGGGGCCAAGAGACCCAGTACTTC	CASRPGGGQETQYF
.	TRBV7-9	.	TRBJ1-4	TGTGCCAGCAGCTTAGCGACAGGCCCAACTAATGAAAAACTGTTTTTT	CASSLATGPTNEKLFF
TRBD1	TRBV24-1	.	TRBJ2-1	TGTGCCACCAGTGACCAGCAAGGGGACAGGGTCTATGAGCAGTTCTTC	CATSDQQGDRVYEQFF
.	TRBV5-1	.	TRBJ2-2	TGCGCCAGCAGCCACAGTTGGACCTGGGAGCTGTTTTTT	CASSHSWTWELFF
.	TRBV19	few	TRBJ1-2	TGTGCCAGTAGTATAGACGCGGGGCAGGGGAACTATGGCTACACCTTC	CASSIDAGQGNYGYTF
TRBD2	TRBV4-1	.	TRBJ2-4	TGCGCCAGCAGCCAAGGTCGGCTAGCGGGGACAAACATTCAGTACTTC	CASSQGRLAGTNIQYF
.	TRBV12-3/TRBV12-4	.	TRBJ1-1	TGTGCCAGCAGTTCCTTCGGTCTTTTGAACACTGAAGCTTTCTTT	CASSSFGLLNTEAFF
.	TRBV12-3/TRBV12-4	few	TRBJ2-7	TGTGCCAGCAGTTGGAACACGCTTTACGAGCAGTACTTC	CASSWNTLYEQYF
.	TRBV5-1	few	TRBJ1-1	TGCGCCAGCAGCTGGGCCTTGGGGGACACTGAAGCTTTCTTT	CASSWALGDTEAFF
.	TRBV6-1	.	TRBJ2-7	TGTGCCAGCAGTGATGGGGTGCGGGCCTACGAGCAGTACTTC	CASSDGVRAYEQYF
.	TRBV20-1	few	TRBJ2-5	TGCAGTGCTCAGACGTCCCCGGGACTCAAGCAAGAGACCCAGTACTTC	CSAQTSPGLKQETQYF
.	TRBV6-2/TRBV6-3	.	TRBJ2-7	TGTGCCAGCAGAAGGGACACATCCTCCGAGCAGTACTTC	CASRRDTSSEQYF
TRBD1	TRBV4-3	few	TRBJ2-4	TGCGCCAGCAGCCGGGACCGGGACAGGGACGTGGGCATTCAGTACTTC	CASSRDRDRDVGIQYF
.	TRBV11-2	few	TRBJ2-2	TGTGCCAGCAGCCACGTAGGGTCGTGGGGCCCGAACACCGGGGAGCTGTTTTTT	CASSHVGSWGPNTGELFF
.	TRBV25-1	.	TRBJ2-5	TGTGCCAGCGAGCTGGGGACCCAGTACTTC	CASELGTQYF
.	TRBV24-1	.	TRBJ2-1	TGTGCCACCAGTGGCCTTAGCGGAGGCTCCTACAATGAGCAGTTCTTC	CATSGLSGGSYNEQFF
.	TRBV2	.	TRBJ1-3	TGTGCCAGCAGTGAAAGTCCGCCAAGCTCTGGAAACACCATATATTTT	CASSESPPSSGNTIYF
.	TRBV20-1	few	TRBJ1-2	TGCAGTGCTAGAGATCCCCGGGGGGTCTACTATGGCTACACCTTC	CSARDPRGVYYGYTF
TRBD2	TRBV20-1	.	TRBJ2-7	TGCAGTGCTAGACCCGGACTAGCGGGAGTCCGTTGGGAGCAGTACTTC	CSARPGLAGVRWEQYF
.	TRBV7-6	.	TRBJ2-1	TGTGCCAGCAGCTTGGTCGCTGCCGGAGGGGAGGGGGATGAGCAGTTCTTC	CASSLVAAGGEGDEQFF
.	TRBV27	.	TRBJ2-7	TGTGCCAGCAGTTACGGTGCCCCATACGAGCAGTACTTC	CASSYGAPYEQYF
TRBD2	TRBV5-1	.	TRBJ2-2	TGCGCCAGCAGCCGGGGGGACAACACCGGGGAGCTGTTTTTT	CASSRGDNTGELFF
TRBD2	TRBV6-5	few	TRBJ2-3	TGTGCCAGCAGATCAGGGACTAGCGGGAAAGATACGCAGTATTTT	CASRSGTSGKDTQYF
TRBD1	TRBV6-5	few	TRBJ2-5	TGTGCCAGCAGTCGGGACAGGGGGCGAGGGACCCAGTACTTC	CASSRDRGRGTQYF
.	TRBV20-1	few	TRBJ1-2	TGCAGTGCCCTCGACAGAGCTAACTATGGCTACACCTTC	CSALDRANYGYTF
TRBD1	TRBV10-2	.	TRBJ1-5	TGCGCCAGCCAAGGGACAGGGGTTCGGAGCAATCAGCCCCAGCATTTT	CASQGTGVRSNQPQHF
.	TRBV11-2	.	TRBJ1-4	TGTGCCAGCAGCTTAGAGGGATCAGCTGCAACTAATGAAAAACTGTTTTTT	CASSLEGSAATNEKLFF
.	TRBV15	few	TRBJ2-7	TGTGCCACCAGCAGGGGGATGGGGTGGGAGCAGTACTTC	CATSRGMGWEQYF
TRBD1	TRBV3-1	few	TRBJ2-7	TGTGCCAGCAGCCGGAGAGGACAGGGCGCGCAGTACTTC	CASSRRGQGAQYF
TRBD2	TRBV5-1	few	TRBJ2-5	TGCGCCAGCAGCTACGGGACTAGGCTAGAGACCCAGTACTTC	CASSYGTRLETQYF
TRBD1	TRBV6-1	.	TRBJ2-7	TGTGCCAGCAGAGGGACCGGGACAGCCACCTACGAGCAGTACTTC	CASRGTGTATYEQYF
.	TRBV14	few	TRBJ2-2	TGTGCCAGCAGCCAACACTCGACCGGGGAGCTGTTTTTT	CASSQHSTGELFF
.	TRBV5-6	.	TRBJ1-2	TGTGCCAGCAGCTTCGGACGGAATGGCTGCACCTTC	CASSFGRNGCTF
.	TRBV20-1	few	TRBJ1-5	TGCAGTGCTAGAGATCTGAAGGGCGGCGGCAATCAGCCCCAGCATTTT	CSARDLKGGGNQPQHF
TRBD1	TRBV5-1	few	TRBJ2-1	TGCGCCAGCAGCTCCGGGACAGGGTTGAACTCCAATGAGCAGTTCTTC	CASSSGTGLNSNEQFF
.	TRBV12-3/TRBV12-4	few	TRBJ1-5	TGTGCCAGCAGCTCGTCTGATACAGGGTTAGGGCAGCCCCAGCATTTT	CASSSSDTGLGQPQHF
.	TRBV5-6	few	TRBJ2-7	TGTGCCAGCAGCAACTCAGGAGGAAATTCCTACGAGCAGTACTTC	CASSNSGGNSYEQYF
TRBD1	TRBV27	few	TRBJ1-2	TGTGCCAGCAGTTTATTTCCCCGCGACAGGGGACGCTATGGCTACACCTTC	CASSLFPRDRGRYGYTF
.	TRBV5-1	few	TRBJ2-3	TGCGCCAGCAGCTTCTCCGTCCCCACAGATACGCAGTATTTT	CASSFSVPTDTQYF
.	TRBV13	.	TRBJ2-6	TGTGCCAGCCTAAAATTGTACCTATCTGGGGCCAACGTCCTGACTTTC	CASLKLYLSGANVLTF
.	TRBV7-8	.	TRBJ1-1	TGTGCCAGCAGCTTAGCGACAGGAGTCATGAACACTGAAGCTTTCTTT	CASSLATGVMNTEAFF
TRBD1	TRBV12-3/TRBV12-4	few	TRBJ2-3	TGTGCCAGCAGTTTTAGGACAGGGGCGACAGATACGCAGTATTTT	CASSFRTGATDTQYF
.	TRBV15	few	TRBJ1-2	TGTGCCACCAGCAGAGATCCCGGGGCAGGTTCGACTTTTAACTATGGCTACACCTTC	CATSRDPGAGSTFNYGYTF
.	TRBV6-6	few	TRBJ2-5	TGTGCCAGCAGTTACCTTACCGACAGAGCAGACGAGACCCAGTACTTC	CASSYLTDRADETQYF
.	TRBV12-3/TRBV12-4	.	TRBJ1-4	TGTGCCAGCAGCGATTGGGAGGGGAATGAAAAACTGTTTTTT	CASSDWEGNEKLFF
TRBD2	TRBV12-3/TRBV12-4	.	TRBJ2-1	TGTGCCAGCACCGGCCAGCGGGGGTACAATGAGCAGTTCTTC	CASTGQRGYNEQFF
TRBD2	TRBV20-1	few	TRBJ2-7	TGCAGTGCTAGAGGCTGGGCGGGAGGGTTGTACGAGCAGTACTTC	CSARGWAGGLYEQYF
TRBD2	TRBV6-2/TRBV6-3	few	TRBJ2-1	TGTGCCAGCAGCTCGAGCGGGAGCAATGAGCAGTTCTTC	CASSSSGSNEQFF
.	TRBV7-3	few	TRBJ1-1	TGTGCCAGCAGCTTATTTCAGAACACTGAAGCTTTCTTT	CASSLFQNTEAFF
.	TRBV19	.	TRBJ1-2	TGTGCCAGTAGTACGCCCGGGGCACAAGCTAACTATGGCTACACCTTC	CASSTPGAQANYGYTF
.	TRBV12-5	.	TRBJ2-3	TGTGCTAGTGGTCTAAAGGGGGGACGCACAGATACGCAGTATTTT	CASGLKGGRTDTQYF
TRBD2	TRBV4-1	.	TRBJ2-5	TGCGCCAGCAGCCAAGTTGCCAGCGGGGGACAAGAGACCCAGTACTTC	CASSQVASGGQETQYF
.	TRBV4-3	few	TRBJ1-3	TGCGCCAGCAGCCAAGTGCTCGGGGGCTCTGGAAACACCATATATTTT	CASSQVLGGSGNTIYF
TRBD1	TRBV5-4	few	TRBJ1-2	TGTGCCAGCAGCCCCTACCTGGACAGGACTCTCTATGGCTACACCTTC	CASSPYLDRTLYGYTF
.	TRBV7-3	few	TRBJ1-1	TGTGCCAGCAGCTGGCAGCCGGGGCAAGAAGCTTTCTTT	CASSWQPGQEAFF